This TCR beta chain was sequenced for a study of OX40 agonist ivuxolimab in advanced cancers. Background on the study: Past anti-PD-1, anti-PD-L1 or anti-CTLA-4 therapy was accepted, and 30% to 50% had received some. Three patients, one with hepatocellular carcinoma and two with cutaneous melanoma, achieved partial responses. Whole-study findings and limits: The expanded peripheral T cells' antigen specificity was not determined.

Per germline, CDR1 LNHDA and CDR2 SQIVND (reference sequence). This CDR3 has 14 residues. Trimming took 8 bases from V and 4 from J, leaving 17 bases between them. TCRdb's copy holds only in-frame clones and misses some; the assay was immunoSEQ multiplex PCR. Here the sample spans around 31,000 clones, about nine tenths being singletons. A note on this clone: Its target is unknown.

Cycle 7 day 1, cycle 4 day 1, and baseline were the timepoints at which blood was sampled. The rearrangement uses TRBV19 and TRBJ1-2; perhaps TRBD1 as D (6 bases). The sequence was collected from an adult with an advanced solid tumor such as melanoma, head and neck, liver or kidney cancer. The sequencing used CD4+ or CD8+ T cells sorted from blood, collected in a trial of the OX40 agonist ivuxolimab. Here the CDR3 reads CASLSQGGVYGYTF. CDR3 sequence (DNA): TGTGCCAGTCTCTCACAGGGAGGAGTCTATGGCTACACCTTC.